This TCR beta chain was sequenced in a study of response to subunit inactivated influenza vaccine. In this sample, this clonotype turned up a few times. One entry per CDR3 protein, called by TCRdb with MiXCR from the RT-PCR reads. The data hold just under 550,000 distinct CDR3 sequences, with roughly a quarter observed a single time. The CDR3 is 13 residues long. Germline-derived CDR1 and CDR2 are LGHDT and YNNKEL (reference sequence). Trimming removed 6 bases from V and 3 bases from J; junction bases left unmatched: 3. The data were also submitted as part of a second study, on T cells expressing NK-cell markers. This second report adds: Template switching by 5'RACE with UMIs generated the TCR beta cDNA.

The source was CD4+ T cells sorted from PBMCs, collected less than 13 days after vaccination. This sequence originates from a man aged 50 to 59 who received an inactivated influenza vaccine. The rearrangement joins TRBV3-1 to TRBJ2-3; 7 bases line up with TRBD1. CDR3 residues: CASRRGRTDTQYF. The CDR3 DNA follows: TGTGCCAGCAGGAGGGGGCGTACAGATACGCAGTATTTT.